The text below deals with one T cell receptor beta chain. Its specificity is unknown. This sample is drawn from a study of shared clonotypes between healthy human individuals. For the study at large: Each donor had three CD4 naive, three CD4 memory, two CD8 naive and one CD8 memory plate.

Repertoires were generated with immunoSEQ multiplex PCR, while TCRdb's copy carries only in-frame clones and drops some. The sample yields roughly 300,000 clones, around nine tenths seen once. The study, taken as a whole, reports: Relative to clonotypes present in all four donors, those not shared had lower generation probabilities.

Those who donated were healthy HIV-negative adults, with no recent acute infections or vaccinations reported. Combination of CD45RO+ cells with CCR7-negative CD45RA+ TemRA cells was used for CD8 memory. The receptor comes from a young man in good health. Sequenced input: memory CD8+ T cells sorted from blood. Subset of the sample: CD45RO+ cells pooled with CCR7-negative TemRA cells.

CDR3 in amino acids: CASSLEGDSYDSPLHF. CDR3 DNA sequence: TGTGCCAGCAGCTTGGAAGGGGACAGTTATGATTCACCCCTCCACTTT. The rearrangement uses TRBV5-6 and TRBJ1-6; 7 nucleotides agree with TRBD1. Germline CDR1 is SGHDT and CDR2 is YYEEEE. V lost 0 bases, J lost 8 bases, and 8 bases stayed unmatched. CDR3 length: 16 residues.